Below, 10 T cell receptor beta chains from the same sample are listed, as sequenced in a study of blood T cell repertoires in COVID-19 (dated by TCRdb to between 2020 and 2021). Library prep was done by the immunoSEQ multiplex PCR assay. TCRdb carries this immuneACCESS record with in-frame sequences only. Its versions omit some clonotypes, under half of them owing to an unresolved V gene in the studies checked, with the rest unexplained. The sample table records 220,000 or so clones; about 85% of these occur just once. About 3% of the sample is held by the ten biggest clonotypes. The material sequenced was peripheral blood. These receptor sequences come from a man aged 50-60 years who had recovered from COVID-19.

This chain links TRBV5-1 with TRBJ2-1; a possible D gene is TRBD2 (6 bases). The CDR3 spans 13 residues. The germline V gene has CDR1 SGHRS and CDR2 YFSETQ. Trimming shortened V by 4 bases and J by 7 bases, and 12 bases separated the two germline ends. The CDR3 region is CASSSGRGNEQFF. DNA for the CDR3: TGCGCCAGCAGCAGCGGGCGAGGTAATGAGCAGTTCTTC.

This CDR3 reads CASSIKASGYNEQFF. For the CDR3, the DNA is TGCGCCAGCAGCATCAAGGCTAGCGGTTACAATGAGCAGTTCTTC. This sequence joins TRBV5-1 and TRBJ2-1; 7 positions match TRBD2. V shed 4 bases and J 4 bases; nucleotides not matched to a gene: 8. The CDR3 covers 15 residues. The germline V gene has CDR1 SGHRS and CDR2 YFSETQ.

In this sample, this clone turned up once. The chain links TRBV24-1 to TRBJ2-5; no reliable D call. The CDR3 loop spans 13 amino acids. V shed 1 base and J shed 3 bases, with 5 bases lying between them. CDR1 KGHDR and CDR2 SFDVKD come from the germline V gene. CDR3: CATSDFEEETQYF. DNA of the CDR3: TGTGCCACCAGTGATTTTGAGGAAGAGACCCAGTACTTC.

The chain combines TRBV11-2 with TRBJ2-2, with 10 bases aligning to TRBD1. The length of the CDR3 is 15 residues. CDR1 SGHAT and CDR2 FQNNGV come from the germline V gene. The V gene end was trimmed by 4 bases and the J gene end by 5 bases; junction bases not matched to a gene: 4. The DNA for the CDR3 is TGTGCCAGCAGCTCCGGGACAGGGGTTACCGGGGAGCTGTTTTTT. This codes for CASSSGTGVTGELFF.

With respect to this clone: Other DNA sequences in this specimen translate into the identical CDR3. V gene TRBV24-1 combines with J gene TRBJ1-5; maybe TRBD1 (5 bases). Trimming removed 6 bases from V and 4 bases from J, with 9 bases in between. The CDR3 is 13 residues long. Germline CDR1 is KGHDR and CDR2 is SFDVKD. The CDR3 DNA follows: TGTGCCACCAGTCTCCAGGGTAATCAGCCCCAGCATTTT. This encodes CATSLQGNQPQHF.

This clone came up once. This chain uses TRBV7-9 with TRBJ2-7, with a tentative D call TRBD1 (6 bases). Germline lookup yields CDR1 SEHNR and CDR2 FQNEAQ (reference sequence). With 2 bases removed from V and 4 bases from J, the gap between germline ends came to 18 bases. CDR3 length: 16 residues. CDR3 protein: CASSLLGQGRNYEQYF. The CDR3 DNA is TGTGCCAGCAGCTTATTAGGGCAGGGGCGAAATTACGAGCAGTACTTC.

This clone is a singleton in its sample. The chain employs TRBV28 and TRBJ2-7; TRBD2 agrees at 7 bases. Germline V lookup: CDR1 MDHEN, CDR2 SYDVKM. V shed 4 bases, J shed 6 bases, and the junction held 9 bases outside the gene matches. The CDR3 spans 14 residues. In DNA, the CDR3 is TGTGCCAGCAGTTCGCTGAGCGGGATTGTCGAGCAGTACTTC. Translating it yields CASSSLSGIVEQYF. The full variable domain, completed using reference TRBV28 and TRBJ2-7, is DVKVTQSSRYLVKRTGEKVFLECVQDMDHENMFWYRQDPGLGLRLIYFSYDVKMKEKGDIPEGYSVSREKKERFSLILESASTNQTSMYLCASSSLSGIVEQYFGPGTRLTVT.

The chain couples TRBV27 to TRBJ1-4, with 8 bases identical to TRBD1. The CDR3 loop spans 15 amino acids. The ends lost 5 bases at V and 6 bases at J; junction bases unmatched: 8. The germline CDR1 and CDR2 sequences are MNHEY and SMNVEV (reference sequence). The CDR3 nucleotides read TGTGCCAGCAGTCTTAGGACAGGGAGCGATGAAAAACTGTTTTTT. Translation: CASSLRTGSDEKLFF.

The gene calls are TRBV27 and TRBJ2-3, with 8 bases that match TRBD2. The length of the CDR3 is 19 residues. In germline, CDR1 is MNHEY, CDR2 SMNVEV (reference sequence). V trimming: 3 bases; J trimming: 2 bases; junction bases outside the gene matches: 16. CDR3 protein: CASSFPPRGLAGLTDTQYF. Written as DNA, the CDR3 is TGTGCCAGCAGTTTCCCACCTCGGGGTCTAGCGGGCCTCACAGATACGCAGTATTTT.

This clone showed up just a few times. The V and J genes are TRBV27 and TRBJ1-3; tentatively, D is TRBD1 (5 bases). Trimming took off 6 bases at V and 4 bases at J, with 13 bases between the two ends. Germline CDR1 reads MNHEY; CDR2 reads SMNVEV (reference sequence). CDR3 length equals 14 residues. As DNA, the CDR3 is TGTGCCAGCAGACAGACAGCTCTGGGAAACACCATATATTTT. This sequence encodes CASRQTALGNTIYF.